These 27 T cell receptor beta chains were all obtained from the same sample, sequenced in a study of cytomegalovirus exposure and HLA in healthy donors. The primer mix had 60 Vbeta and 13 Jbeta primers. Generated by immunoSEQ multiplex PCR, the TCRdb table keeps only in-frame clones and is missing some. The data contain roughly 240,000 clones, 82% of them singletons. What was sequenced was PBMCs. These receptors were collected from a woman aged 40 to 50 in good health and CMV-seropositive.

This clone has just a few counts. The chain uses TRBV7-3 and TRBJ2-1; TRBD2 aligns across 8 bases. Per germline, CDR1 SGHTA and CDR2 FQGTGA. The ends lost 7 bases at V and 3 bases at J; junction bases unmatched: 8. This CDR3 is 15 amino acids long. The DNA of the CDR3 is TGTGCCAGCATCTCTCGGGAGGGCCGCTACAATGAGCAGTTCTTC. It is translated as CASISREGRYNEQFF.

The chain links TRBV11-3 to TRBJ2-7; 8 nucleotides agree with TRBD1. The germline V gene has CDR1 SGHNT and CDR2 YENEEA. Germline trimming cut 5 bases from V and 3 bases from J; bases unmatched to any gene: 9. The CDR3 has 15 amino acids. CDR3 in DNA: TGTGCCAGCAGCCACCGTGGGACAGGTCTCTACGAGCAGTACTTC. Translated: CASSHRGTGLYEQYF.

V is TRBV30 and J is TRBJ1-5; 9 positions match TRBD1. The CDR3 spans 15 residues. The germline gives CDR1 GTSNPN, CDR2 SVGIG (reference sequence). J was trimmed by 5 bases and V by 3 bases; bases with no gene match: 8. The CDR3 DNA is TGTGCCTGGAGGGTCCGGACAGGGGAGCATCAGCCCCAGCATTTT. This translates into CAWRVRTGEHQPQHF.

About this clone itself: One junction end does not reproduce the germline sequence, and a read error may be involved. V gene TRBV7-9 combines with J gene TRBJ2-3; D might be TRBD2 (6 bases). This CDR3 is built from 15 residues. The germline V gene has CDR1 SEHNR and CDR2 FQNEAQ (reference sequence). The DNA of the CDR3 is TGTTCCAGCAGCTTACGGGCGGGATCCACGGATACGCAGTATTTT. Its translation is CSSSLRAGSTDTQYF.

The chain employs TRBV13 and TRBJ2-3, with 8 bases lining up with TRBD2. With V trimmed by 4 bases and J by 6 bases, 9 bases remained unmatched. CDR3 size: 15 residues. Per germline, CDR1 PRHDT and CDR2 FYEKMQ (reference sequence). This CDR3 is CASSSREVDMDTQYF. In nucleotides, the CDR3 is TGTGCCAGCAGCTCGCGGGAGGTTGACATGGATACGCAGTATTTT.

The chain is built from TRBV7-9 and TRBJ2-1; D is unresolved. CDR1 is SEHNR, CDR2 FQNEAQ, per germline (reference sequence). This CDR3 has 14 residues. V lost 5 bases, J lost 5 bases, and 13 bases lay in between. CDR3 sequence reads: CASSPLREHNEQFF. In DNA form, the CDR3 reads TGTGCCAGCAGCCCCCTTCGAGAGCACAATGAGCAGTTCTTC.

The rearrangement links TRBV5-6 to TRBJ2-5; TRBD1 might be the D (6 bases). There are 13 residues in the CDR3. V gave up 4 bases and J gave up 5 bases, with 12 bases separating them. Germline V CDR1 and CDR2: SGHDT, YYEEEE. CDR3 residues: CASSSYRVETQYF. DNA of the CDR3: TGTGCCAGCAGCAGCTACAGGGTCGAGACCCAGTACTTC.

The chain links TRBV4-1 to TRBJ2-7; TRBD1 aligns across 8 bases. The junction had 11 bases not matched to a gene; V was cut back by 4 bases and J by 3 bases. This CDR3 contains 16 residues. Per the germline V gene, CDR1 is MGHRA and CDR2 is YSYEKL. The CDR3 nucleotides read TGCGCCAGCAGCCGAGGTCTGGGACAGGAACTCTACGAGCAGTACTTC. It codes for CASSRGLGQELYEQYF.

The chain is built from TRBV11-2 and TRBJ2-7; maybe TRBD2 (6 bases). The germline CDR1 and CDR2 sequences are SGHAT and FQNNGV. Trimming took off 6 bases at V and 2 bases at J, with 14 bases between the two ends. The CDR3 spans 14 residues. CDR3 amino acids: CASSLWAGTYEQYF. Written as DNA, the CDR3 is TGTGCCAGCAGTCTTTGGGCGGGAACCTACGAGCAGTACTTC.

This clone has a handful of counts. V gene TRBV4-1 combines with J gene TRBJ2-1; TRBD2 matches at 14 bases. This CDR3 region has 16 residues. CDR1 is MGHRA and CDR2 is YSYEKL in the germline V gene. The trim removed 5 bases at V and 8 bases at J, leaving 8 bases unmatched. The CDR3 region is CASSKGLAGAGDEQFF. CDR3 bases: TGCGCCAGCAGCAAGGGACTAGCGGGAGCGGGCGATGAGCAGTTCTTC.

V usage is TRBV10-3 and J usage is TRBJ2-1; 9 bases fit TRBD2. Germline trimming cut 0 bases from V and 16 bases from J; bases unmatched to any gene: 1. Germline V gene data show CDR1 as ENHRY and CDR2 as SYGVKD. The CDR3 totals 11 residues. CDR3 DNA sequence: TGTGCCATCAGTGAGTCTAGCGGGAGTTTCTTC. Encoded protein: CAISESSGSFF.

V usage is TRBV4-2 and J usage is TRBJ1-1; D is uncertain. Germline CDR1 is LGHNA and CDR2 is YNFKEQ. The CDR3 length is 15 residues. The ends were cut back, 0 bases at V and 4 bases at J, with 12 bases in the middle. CDR3 loop: CASSQESGVRTEAFF. The CDR3 DNA is TGTGCCAGCAGCCAAGAATCCGGGGTCCGCACTGAAGCTTTCTTT.

The chain has TRBV19 and TRBJ1-5; TRBD1 is a possible D gene (6 bases). Trimming took off 6 bases at V and 4 bases at J, with 13 bases between the two ends. Germline CDR1 is LNHDA and CDR2 is SQIVND (reference sequence). This CDR3 has 14 residues. CDR3 residues: CASSQGRGNQPQHF. CDR3 in DNA: TGTGCCAGTAGCCAGGGGAGAGGGAATCAGCCCCAGCATTTT.

The chain has TRBV5-4 and TRBJ2-7, with 8 bases identical to TRBD2. Trimming cost V 2 bases and J 5 bases; bases outside gene matches: 9. Germline CDR1 is SGHNT and CDR2 is YYREEE (reference sequence). This CDR3 has 15 residues. This CDR3 is CASSFEAGAPDEQYF. For the CDR3, the DNA is TGTGCCAGCAGCTTTGAAGCGGGAGCACCCGACGAGCAGTACTTC.

The chain recombines TRBV21-1 with TRBJ2-5; the DNA was not used to check the table's D call, TRBD1. The DNA end is more similar to TRBJ2-7, so the J call may be wrong. TRBV21-1 is deemed a pseudogene. The CDR3 has 16 residues. Written as DNA, the CDR3 is TGTGCCAGCAGCACAAGCGGTAACAGGGGGCACTACGAGCAGTACTTC. This translates into CASSTSGNRGHYEQYF.

The J gene is TRBJ2-3, the V gene TRBV7-2, with D maybe TRBD2 (6 bases). Trimming removed 4 bases at V and 3 bases at J, with 11 bases between. CDR3 size: 14 residues. The germline V gene has CDR1 SGHTA and CDR2 FQGNSA. In DNA form, the CDR3 reads TGTGCCAGCAGCTACGGGACTCGTACAGATACGCAGTATTTT. Encoded protein: CASSYGTRTDTQYF.

This rearrangement joins TRBV14 to TRBJ2-2; D is perhaps TRBD2 (6 bases). Germline CDR1 reads SGHDN; CDR2 reads FVKESK. CDR3 size: 15 residues. The V end was cut by 4 bases, the J end by 5 bases, with 14 bases between. Here the CDR3 reads CASSPAGLGTGELFF. As DNA, the CDR3 is TGTGCCAGCAGCCCGGCGGGGCTGGGGACCGGGGAGCTGTTTTTT.

To note about this clone: A junction end diverges from the germline sequence, so it may reflect a read error. The V gene is TRBV7-7, the J gene TRBJ2-1, with D perhaps TRBD1 (6 bases). Germline CDR1 and CDR2: SSHAT and FNYEAQ (reference sequence). The CDR3 extends over 13 amino acids. The CDR3 here is CASGLQGHNEQFF. The CDR3 DNA reads TGTGCCAGCGGCTTACAGGGTCACAATGAGCAGTTCTTC.

This chain connects TRBV7-2 to TRBJ2-5; tentatively, D is TRBD1 (6 bases). V was trimmed by 0 bases and J by 5 bases, leaving 13 bases between them. Germline V lookup: CDR1 SGHTA, CDR2 FQGNSA. CDR3 size: 15 residues. The CDR3 sequence is CASSLATGWGETQYF. CDR3 coding DNA: TGTGCCAGCAGCTTAGCGACAGGCTGGGGGGAGACCCAGTACTTC.

This clone was seen once. The chain combines TRBV27 with TRBJ2-1, with D possibly TRBD2 on 6 matching bases. The CDR3 runs to 14 residues. V gave up 5 bases and J gave up 10 bases, with 18 bases separating them. Germline V gene lookup returns CDR1 MNHEY and CDR2 SMNVEV (reference sequence). This chain's CDR3 is CASSPGLPPAEQFF. The CDR3 DNA follows: TGTGCCAGCAGTCCGGGACTCCCACCGGCGGAGCAGTTCTTC.

A few counts support this clone. The J gene is TRBJ2-7, the V gene TRBV11-3, with D possibly TRBD2 on 6 matching bases. The CDR3 runs to 14 residues. Trimming pared 2 bases from V and 6 bases from J, leaving 14 bases between. Germline lookup yields CDR1 SGHNT and CDR2 YENEEA. The CDR3 region has the DNA TGTGCCAGCAGCTTAAAACTAGCCGGAGGCGAGCAGTACTTC. It specifies CASSLKLAGGEQYF. The entire variable domain, with the rest obtained from reference TRBV11-3 and TRBJ2-7, is as follows: EAGVVQSPRYKIIEKKQPVAFWCNPISGHNTLYWYLQNLGQGPELLIRYENEEAVDDSQLPKDRFSAERLKGVDSTLKIQPAELGDSAVYLCASSLKLAGGEQYFGPGTRLTVT.

This sequence joins TRBV9 and TRBJ2-7; 14 nucleotides align to TRBD2. Germline V gives CDR1 SGDLS, CDR2 YYNGEE. Trimming took 4 bases from V and 3 from J; bases not matched to a gene: 6. The CDR3 covers 16 residues. The CDR3 sequence: CASSPGLAGAFYEQYF. CDR3 nucleotide sequence: TGTGCCAGCAGCCCGGGACTAGCGGGAGCGTTCTACGAGCAGTACTTC.

The DNA for the CDR3 is TGTGCCAGCAGCTTAGGGGCGGCAGGGGCATCCTACGAGCAGTACTTC. It translates to CASSLGAAGASYEQYF. The gene calls are TRBV7-2 and TRBJ2-7; TRBD1 might be the D (6 bases). From germline, CDR1 is SGHTA and CDR2 FQGNSA. Trimming stripped 1 base from V and 1 base from J, with 14 bases between. CDR3 length: 16 residues.

V gene TRBV9 combines with J gene TRBJ1-6, with 9 positions matching TRBD1. The germline CDR1 and CDR2 sequences are SGDLS and YYNGEE. The CDR3 sequence is 17 residues long. V trimming: 3 bases; J trimming: 7 bases; junction bases outside the gene matches: 11. The CDR3 region has the DNA TGTGCCAGCAGCGCAGGACAGGGGCCTAACCTAAATTCACCCCTCCACTTT. It specifies CASSAGQGPNLNSPLHF.

The chain uses TRBV5-8 and TRBJ1-5; perhaps TRBD1 as D (6 bases). The CDR3 is 14 amino acids. V lost 6 bases and J 6 bases, leaving 16 bases between the germline ends. The germline gives CDR1 SGHTS, CDR2 YDEGEE. The CDR3 DNA is TGTGCCAGCAAGGAACAGGGAATAGGTCAGCCCCAGCATTTT. It is translated as CASKEQGIGQPQHF.

The chain uses TRBV15 and TRBJ1-5; no clear D. Trimming took 0 bases from V and 1 from J, leaving 7 bases between them. In germline, CDR1 is LNHNV, CDR2 YYDKDF (reference sequence). The CDR3 extends over 15 amino acids. CDR3 nucleotides: TGTGCCACCAGCAGAGATGGAGGGAGCAATCAGCCCCAGCATTTT. Translated: CATSRDGGSNQPQHF.

The chain employs TRBV30 and TRBJ1-5; possible D gene TRBD1, 5 bases. This CDR3 has 18 residues. Germline V gives CDR1 GTSNPN, CDR2 SVGIG (reference sequence). V was pared by 0 bases and J by 0 bases, with 18 bases between. In DNA form, the CDR3 reads TGTGCCTGGAGTGTACAGAGACAGTTTAAGTATAGCAATCAGCCCCAGCATTTT. Its protein product is CAWSVQRQFKYSNQPQHF.